The 30 T cell receptor beta chains below come from one sample, sequenced in a study of glioma-infiltrating T cells. Using RNA template, CDR3s of TCR alpha and beta were amplified with iRepertoire arm-PCR. Each CDR3 protein is one row after TCRdb ran MiXCR on the multiplex PCR reads. The sample records roughly 40,000 distinct CDR3 sequences, around 24% being singletons. The specimen was glioma tissue, nonneoplastic brain tissue, or PBMCs (not recorded which). The origin of the receptors is a human donor with low-grade glioma or glioblastoma, undergoing nonglioma brain surgery, or in good health (not recorded which).

The genes are TRBV20-1 and TRBJ2-7, with 14 bases that match TRBD2. Per the germline V gene, CDR1 is DFQATT and CDR2 is SNEGSKA (reference sequence). The length of the CDR3 is 14 residues. The CDR3 bases are TGCATCGCTAGAGGGACTAGCGGGAGTTACGAGCAGTACTTC. Encoded protein: CIARGTSGSYEQYF.

This clonotype was detected a few times. This chain connects TRBV2 to TRBJ2-3, with TRBD1 matching over 9 bases. The CDR3 contains 15 residues. Germline trimming cut 6 bases from V and 4 bases from J; bases unmatched to any gene: 8. Germline V gene data show CDR1 as SNHLY and CDR2 as FYNNEI. The CDR3 here is CASREGQGTADTQYF. The DNA for the CDR3 is TGTGCCAGCAGGGAGGGACAGGGAACAGCAGATACGCAGTATTTT.

This chain uses TRBV12-5 with TRBJ2-1; D is tentatively TRBD1 or TRBD2 (5 bases each). V was pared by 0 bases and J by 5 bases, with 8 bases between. Per germline, CDR1 LGHNT and CDR2 FRNRAP. The CDR3 extends over 14 amino acids. The DNA of the CDR3 is TGTGCTAGTGGTTTGGTAGGGACCCACAATGAGCAGTTCTTC. It is translated as CASGLVGTHNEQFF.

This clonotype was counted many times. The V gene is TRBV7-9, the J gene TRBJ2-1, with D perhaps matching TRBD2 (6 bases). Germline loops: CDR1 SEHNR, CDR2 FQNEAQ (reference sequence). V was trimmed by 1 base and J by 2 bases, leaving 9 bases between them. The CDR3 sequence is 15 residues long. As DNA, the CDR3 is TGTGCCAGCAGCTTAGACGGCGGGGCCTACAATGAGCAGTTCTTC. Protein product: CASSLDGGAYNEQFF. The entire variable domain, with the rest obtained from reference TRBV7-9 and TRBJ2-1, is as follows: DTGVSQNPRHKITKRGQNVTFRCDPISEHNRLYWYRQTLGQGPEFLTYFQNEAQLEKSRLLSDRFSAERPKGSFSTLEIQRTEQGDSAMYLCASSLDGGAYNEQFFGPGTRLTVL.

This clonotype was counted ten times or more. V usage is TRBV6-2 or TRBV6-3 and J usage is TRBJ2-2; no clear D gene. Trimming pared 4 bases from V and 0 bases from J, leaving 9 bases between. Germline V gene data show CDR1 as MNHEY and CDR2 as SVGEGT. The CDR3 loop spans 15 amino acids. The CDR3 loop reads CASSFGLANTGELFF. For the CDR3, the DNA is TGTGCCAGCAGTTTTGGGCTCGCGAACACCGGGGAGCTGTTTTTT.

This clonotype was detected many times. This chain connects TRBV4-1 to TRBJ1-4; D is possibly TRBD1 (5 bases). Trimming removed 1 base from V and 7 bases from J, with 16 bases in between. CDR3 length: 16 amino acids. The V gene's germline CDR1 is MGHRA and CDR2 YSYEKL. CDR3 amino acids: CASSQGVTGPSEKLFF. The CDR3 region has the DNA TGCGCCAGCAGCCAAGGGGTAACAGGACCAAGTGAAAAACTGTTTTTT.

This clonotype qualifies as medium-sized. CDR3 DNA: TGTGCCAGCAGCTTGAACCGGGACAGGGTAGGCGAGCAGTACTTC. This codes for CASSLNRDRVGEQYF. The chain employs TRBV27 and TRBJ2-7; 9 bases are shared with TRBD1. Looked up from germline, CDR1 is MNHEY and CDR2 is SMNVEV (reference sequence). V was pared by 6 bases and J by 6 bases, with 12 bases of the junction left unmatched. CDR3 length: 15 residues.

This clonotype was seen many times. The chain combines TRBV28 with TRBJ2-3; 9 nucleotides agree with TRBD2. Germline trimming cut 8 bases from V and 3 bases from J; bases unmatched to any gene: 12. The CDR3 covers 16 residues. CDR1 is MDHEN, CDR2 SYDVKM, per germline. CDR3 residues: CASGGGGAILTDTQYF. CDR3 DNA sequence: TGTGCCAGCGGAGGCGGGGGGGCCATTCTTACAGATACGCAGTATTTT.

About this clonotype: This clone may be a read error of a much larger clone one base away. The chain links TRBV14 to TRBJ2-7, with D possibly being TRBD1 (6 bases). In germline, CDR1 is SGHDN, CDR2 FVKESK. The CDR3 loop spans 16 amino acids. Trimming removed 0 bases at V and 3 bases at J, with 15 bases between. The CDR3 here is CASSQDWRTAHYEQYF. The CDR3 DNA reads TGTGCCAGCAGCCAAGATTGGCGGACAGCGCACTACGAGCAGTACTTC.

This clonotype was found many times. The chain uses TRBV3-1 and TRBJ1-1, with D unclear. Trimming shortened V by 1 base and J by 5 bases, and 5 bases separated the two germline ends. The CDR3 is made up of 12 amino acids. CDR1 LGHDT and CDR2 YNNKEL come from the germline V gene (reference sequence). This CDR3 reads CASSQGGTEAFF. Written as DNA, the CDR3 is TGTGCCAGCAGCCAAGGTGGGACTGAAGCTTTCTTT.

This clonotype was detected once. This may be a read error, as it is one base from a much larger clone. The V gene is TRBV10-3, the J gene TRBJ2-7, with D hard to call. The CDR3 runs 13 residues. CDR1 is ENHRY, CDR2 SYGVKD, per germline. The CDR3 DNA is TGTGCCATCAGTGACGGACCGCTGGGCGAGCAGCACTTC. Amino acid sequence: CAISDGPLGEQHF.

This clonotype came up many times. The chain joins TRBV6-1 to TRBJ2-2; perhaps D is TRBD1 or TRBD2 (6 bases each). This CDR3 comprises 14 residues. Per germline, CDR1 MNHNS and CDR2 SASEGT. Deletions cut 6 bases from V and 2 bases from J, with 10 bases between. Here the CDR3 reads CASRGAGNTGELFF. The DNA of the CDR3 is TGTGCCAGCAGGGGGGCGGGAAACACCGGGGAGCTGTTTTTT.

This clonotype was seen at least ten times. The chain couples TRBV2 to TRBJ1-5; D gene unclear. The germline V gene encodes CDR1 SNHLY and CDR2 FYNNEI. V lost 4 bases, J lost 0 bases, and 7 bases lay in between. The CDR3 length is 14 residues. The CDR3 bases are TGTGCCAGCAGTGGTGTGAATAGCAATCAGCCCCAGCATTTT. Protein sequence: CASSGVNSNQPQHF.

This clonotype has a count of ten or more. The chain's CDR3 is CASSPRAGGQETQYF. The CDR3 nucleotides are TGTGCCAGCTCACCACGGGCCGGGGGACAGGAGACCCAGTACTTC. V gene TRBV18 combines with J gene TRBJ2-5; perhaps TRBD1 as D (7 bases). The V and J ends lost 1 base and 5 bases respectively, with 14 bases between them. Germline lookup yields CDR1 KGHSH and CDR2 LQKENI. This CDR3 has 15 residues.

As concerns this clonotype: Given a much more abundant clone one base away, this may be a read error. CDR3 sequence (DNA): TGTGCCAGCAGCTTAAGAAGGGGAGAGAGAGAAGCTTTCTTT. Protein product: CASSLRRGEREAFF. This chain connects TRBV7-9 to TRBJ1-1; D may be TRBD1 (5 bases). CDR1 SEHNR and CDR2 FQNEAQ come from the germline V gene (reference sequence). This CDR3 contains 14 residues. The V and J ends lost 2 bases and 8 bases respectively, with 15 bases between them. The full variable domain, with the rest looked up from reference TRBV7-9 and TRBJ1-1, is DTGVSQNPRHKITKRGQNVTFRCDPISEHNRLYWYRQTLGQGPEFLTYFQNEAQLEKSRLLSDRFSAERPKGSFSTLEIQRTEQGDSAMYLCASSLRRGEREAFFGQGTRLTVV.

This clonotype was counted many times. This chain uses TRBV20-1 with TRBJ2-3; 7 nucleotides match TRBD1. The CDR3 covers 12 residues. From germline, CDR1 is DFQATT and CDR2 SNEGSKA (reference sequence). The V and J ends lost 4 bases and 6 bases, in that order; junction bases with no gene match: 4. The CDR3 DNA reads as TGCAGTGCTACGACAGGGTGGGATACGCAGTATTTT. Amino acid sequence: CSATTGWDTQYF.

V is TRBV12-3 or TRBV12-4 and J is TRBJ1-4, with TRBD1 identical over 7 bases. This CDR3 is built from 15 residues. V dropped 5 bases and J dropped 2; count of bases not matched to a gene: 5. The CDR3 DNA follows: TGTGCCAGCAGTGGCAGGGGGTCGACTAATGAAAAACTGTTTTTT. Translating gives CASSGRGSTNEKLFF.

This clonotype was seen a handful of times. This chain links TRBV30 with TRBJ1-2; D call uncertain. Trimming shortened V by 3 bases and J by 2 bases, and 16 bases separated the two germline ends. CDR1 is GTSNPN and CDR2 is SVGIG in the germline V gene (reference sequence). The CDR3 length is 15 residues. CDR3 protein: CAWRSGLSLNYGYTF. The CDR3 DNA follows: TGTGCCTGGAGGTCCGGGCTTTCTTTAAACTATGGCTACACCTTC.

At least ten counts were recorded for this clonotype. The V call is TRBV28, the J call TRBJ2-5, with 8 bases identical to TRBD1. Germline V CDR1 and CDR2: MDHEN, SYDVKM. The CDR3 sequence is 17 residues long. The J segment lost 9 bases and the V segment lost 6 bases, leaving 21 bases of the junction unmatched. The CDR3 loop is CASSSSKTGVSPWAQYF. The DNA of the CDR3 is TGTGCCAGCAGCTCCTCCAAGACAGGGGTCTCCCCGTGGGCCCAGTACTTC.

This clonotype was counted many times. The V and J genes are TRBV7-9 and TRBJ2-3; D remains unclear. In germline, CDR1 is SEHNR, CDR2 FQNEAQ (reference sequence). CDR3 length: 16 amino acids. The ends were cut back, 1 base at V and 1 base at J, with 12 bases in the middle. The CDR3 loop is CASSLGVRQGTDTQYF. The CDR3 DNA follows: TGTGCCAGCAGCTTAGGGGTAAGGCAAGGCACAGATACGCAGTATTTT.

This clonotype counts as medium-sized (0.01 to 0.1%). The chain carries TRBV27 and TRBJ1-1; TRBD1 aligns across 7 bases. The CDR3 sequence is 14 residues long. V shed 6 bases and J 0 bases; nucleotides not matched to a gene: 4. Germline lookup yields CDR1 MNHEY and CDR2 SMNVEV (reference sequence). CDR3 region: CASSPGQVNTEAFF. CDR3 DNA sequence: TGTGCCAGCAGCCCCGGACAGGTGAACACTGAAGCTTTCTTT.

This clonotype was recorded at least ten times. The CDR3 sequence is CASSVSGQPNNEQFF. In nucleotides, the CDR3 is TGTGCCAGCAGTGTGAGTGGACAGCCTAACAATGAGCAGTTCTTC. The V and J genes are TRBV6-4 and TRBJ2-1; TRBD1 might be the D (6 bases). CDR1 and CDR2 from the germline V gene are MRHNA and SNTAGT. V dropped 4 bases and J dropped 5 bases, with 15 bases sitting between them. The CDR3 covers 15 residues.

This clonotype was observed at least ten times. The rearrangement links TRBV12-3 or TRBV12-4 to TRBJ2-2; unclear D gene. The CDR3 runs to 15 residues. The germline V and J ends were trimmed by 3 bases and 0 bases, with 8 bases remaining between them. The DNA of the CDR3 is TGTGCCAGCAGTTTTCCCAGTTCGAACACCGGGGAGCTGTTTTTT. It codes for CASSFPSSNTGELFF.

This clonotype was observed many times. The J gene is TRBJ1-5, the V gene TRBV15; D not certain. The germline V gene encodes CDR1 LNHNV and CDR2 YYDKDF (reference sequence). The CDR3 covers 15 residues. V dropped 0 bases and J dropped 6 bases, with 12 bases sitting between them. CDR3 protein: CATSRDSPWGQPQHF. CDR3 nucleotides: TGTGCCACCAGCAGAGATTCCCCTTGGGGTCAGCCCCAGCATTTT. The full variable domain, completed using reference TRBV15 and TRBJ1-5, is DAMVIQNPRYQVTQFGKPVTLSCSQTLNHNVMYWYQQKSSQAPKLLFHYYDKDFNNEADTPDNFQSRRPNTSFCFLDIRSPGLGDTAMYLCATSRDSPWGQPQHFGDGTRLSIL.

The chain uses TRBV5-5 and TRBJ2-7; perhaps TRBD2 as D (6 bases). The CDR3 has 16 residues. Germline V CDR1 and CDR2: SGHKS, YYEKEE (reference sequence). Trimming pared 3 bases from V and 0 bases from J, leaving 16 bases between. The CDR3 DNA is TGTGCCAGCAGCTCGCGGGGCGCGTTGGGCTCCTACGAGCAGTACTTC. Translating gives CASSSRGALGSYEQYF.

This clonotype was observed many times. The chain couples TRBV2 to TRBJ2-1; 7 nucleotides match TRBD2. CDR3 length: 15 amino acids. Germline V gene sequence: CDR1 SNHLY, CDR2 FYNNEI. After removal of 8 bases from V and 0 bases from J, the junction contained 7 bases not matched to a gene. The DNA for the CDR3 is TGTGCCAGCCGAAGCGGGACGAGCTCCTACAATGAGCAGTTCTTC. Its translation: CASRSGTSSYNEQFF.

This clonotype was recorded once. At one end the junction does not follow the germline gene, possibly because of a read error. This chain uses TRBV3-1 with TRBJ2-1, with D perhaps TRBD2 (5 bases). The CDR3 runs 16 residues. CDR1 is LGHDT, CDR2 YNNKEL, per germline (reference sequence). CDR3 in DNA: TGTGCCAGCAACCAAGATCGTGAGGGCAACCCTTCTGAGCAGTTCTTC. Residues: CASNQDREGNPSEQFF.

This chain connects TRBV11-2 to TRBJ1-3; D not resolved. CDR1 and CDR2 (germline): SGHAT, FQNNGV. CDR3 size: 13 residues. V dropped 3 bases and J dropped 7 bases, with 10 bases sitting between them. The CDR3 loop is CASSFDLGNTIYF. As DNA, the CDR3 is TGTGCCAGCAGCTTCGACTTGGGGAACACCATATATTTT.

There are many counts of this clonotype. The genes are TRBV20-1 and TRBJ2-7; D is unclear. Germline values: CDR1 DFQATT, CDR2 SNEGSKA (reference sequence). The V end lost 5 bases, the J end lost 1 base, and 15 bases lay between the germline ends. The CDR3 contains 14 residues. In DNA form, the CDR3 reads TGCAGTGCTCGGGCCCCGTCGGGTTCCTACGAGCAGTACTTC. This sequence encodes CSARAPSGSYEQYF.

This clonotype was found a few times. This chain uses TRBV29-1 with TRBJ1-2, with 9 bases identical to TRBD1. Per germline, CDR1 SQVTM and CDR2 ANQGSEA. This CDR3 comprises 12 residues. CDR3 residues: CSTGGIGYGYTF. CDR3 nucleotide sequence: TGCAGTACAGGGGGCATTGGCTATGGCTACACCTTC.